This T cell receptor (beta chain) originates from a study of T cell changes during pregnancy in multiple sclerosis. The assay was immunoSEQ multiplex PCR, and TCRdb's table has in-frame clones only and misses some. The table shows over 45,000 clones, with about 91% occurring only once. V lost 4 bases, J lost 5 bases, and 11 bases lay in between. From germline, CDR1 is GTSNPN and CDR2 SVGIG (reference sequence). The CDR3 runs 13 residues. Specimen: peripheral blood, collected after pregnancy. This receptor was obtained from a female donor with multiple sclerosis, enrolled in a pregnancy study. The chain carries TRBV30 and TRBJ1-4; D not certain. CDR3 sequence (DNA): TGTGCCTGGACCCGTAGTGCCAATGAAAAACTGTTTTTT. It codes for CAWTRSANEKLFF.